The 2 T cell receptor beta chains presented below share a single source sample, sequenced in a study of blood T cells in healthy people across ages. Together with a sample-barcoded 5' primer, a J-beta primer mix was included in a second PCR lasting about 6 to 11 cycles. TCRdb processed the 5' RACE reads anew with MiXCR; each CDR3 protein has one entry. The data contain roughly 730,000 distinct CDR3 sequences, roughly three fifths of them singletons. The sequenced sample was blood. Receptor source: a man aged 35-49 years in good health.

The J gene is TRBJ1-5, the V gene TRBV28; tentative D call: TRBD1 (6 bases). Germline loops: CDR1 MDHEN, CDR2 SYDVKM. The CDR3 totals 13 residues. Trimming left V 5 bases short and J 6 bases short, with 11 bases between. In nucleotides, the CDR3 is TGTGCCAGCAGTGCGGGGACACCTCAGCCCCAGCATTTT. Its protein is CASSAGTPQPQHF.

This clonotype was seen ten or more times. The V call is TRBV4-3, the J call TRBJ2-6; the D gene is possibly TRBD2 (5 bases). The CDR3 runs to 16 residues. Per the germline V gene, CDR1 is LGHNA and CDR2 is YSLEER. V lost 0 bases and J 1 base, leaving 7 bases between the germline ends. The CDR3: CASSQDGESGANVLTF. CDR3 DNA sequence: TGCGCCAGCAGCCAAGATGGGGAGTCTGGGGCCAACGTCCTGACTTTC.